The clone carrying this T cell receptor (beta chain) has at least ten counts. No antigen is known for it. RNA transcripts provided the source from which TCR beta CDR3 regions were amplified. The TCR CDR3 first-round RT-PCR relied on the HTBI primer set. TCRdb processed the multiplex PCR reads anew with MiXCR; each CDR3 protein has one entry. The sample consists of roughly 630,000 distinct CDR3 sequences, about a sixth of them appearing once. The data belong to a study of T cells in Graves' hyperthyroidism and ophthalmopathy. Patients were aged 18 to 65, had disease duration under 2 months, and had newly diagnosed hyperthyroidism. Exclusion followed for patients with uncontrolled infection, other autoimmune disease, pregnancy or lactation. Diagnoses used clinical symptoms, serum thyroxine and TRAb, thyroid ultrasound and orbital computed tomography. The CDR3 consists of 15 residues. Looked up from germline, CDR1 is LGHDT and CDR2 is YNNKEL (reference sequence). Between the trimmed V and J ends, which lost 1 base and 3 bases, there was a span of 9 bases.

Study-level points and caveats: Blood samples included most of the expanded thyroid clonotypes exceeding 0.001.

This chain uses TRBV3-1 with TRBJ1-4; TRBD1 is a possible D gene (6 bases). Sequenced material: blood. This sequence was found in a woman in her 30s with Graves' hyperthyroidism. The CDR3 region has the DNA TGTGCCAGCAGCCAAGCGGGGGCCTCTAATGAAAAACTGTTTTTT. Its protein product is CASSQAGASNEKLFF. Full variable domain (rest looked up from reference TRBV3-1 and TRBJ1-4): DTAVSQTPKYLVTQMGNDKSIKCEQNLGHDTMYWYKQDSKKFLKIMFSYNNKELIINETVPNRFSPKSPDKAHLNLHINSLELGDSAVYFCASSQAGASNEKLFFGSGTQLSVL.